This T cell receptor (beta chain) was profiled in a study of T cell changes during pregnancy in multiple sclerosis. Trimming removed 5 bases from V and 8 bases from J; junction bases left unmatched: 9. Germline loops: CDR1 WSHSY, CDR2 SAAADI. The CDR3 length is 15 residues. This table comes from immunoSEQ multiplex PCR, and its TCRdb copy is limited to in-frame clones, with some not included. Altogether tens of thousands of clones are present, 90% to 95% being singletons, with the ten largest covering 2.5% to 3.5%. This clonotype was sampled from a female donor with multiple sclerosis, enrolled in a pregnancy study. This chain links TRBV10-2 with TRBJ2-1, with 10 positions matching TRBD2. The sample in question was CD8+ T cells from peripheral blood mononuclear cells, obtained in the second trimester of pregnancy. This chain's CDR3 is CASSMSSGSMDEQFF. In DNA form, the CDR3 reads TGCGCCAGCAGTATGTCTAGCGGGAGTATGGATGAGCAGTTCTTC.